The 2 T cell receptor beta chains listed next were all sequenced from one sample in a study of T cell repertoires in cytomegalovirus infection. TCRdb called the reads again in MiXCR, with one record for every CDR3 protein. The sample carries fewer than 60,000 distinct CDR3 sequences, 15% to 20% recorded once. Their antigens are not known. The sequencing here drew on CD8+ T cells from cultured PBMCs, taken from culture after CMV antigen stimulation. The receptors shown here come from a human donor in good health (CMV status not recorded). Some clones in this sample may be carry-over from other donors' samples.

This chain uses TRBV30 with TRBJ2-1; 11 bases line up with TRBD2. The V gene end was trimmed by 3 bases and the J gene end by 0 bases; junction bases not matched to a gene: 13. The CDR3 sequence is 19 residues long. Germline CDR1 is GTSNPN and CDR2 is SVGIG (reference sequence). The CDR3 protein is CAWSRADLTSGISYNEQFF. CDR3 nucleotide sequence: TGTGCCTGGAGCCGAGCGGATTTGACTAGCGGGATCTCCTACAATGAGCAGTTCTTC.

The chain combines TRBV7-8 with TRBJ2-3; possibly TRBD1 or TRBD2 for D (5 bases each). With 6 bases removed from V and 1 base from J, the gap between germline ends came to 17 bases. The CDR3 extends over 16 amino acids. CDR1 SGHVS and CDR2 FQNEAQ come from the germline V gene. The CDR3 sequence is CASSFTGLRGTDTQYF. CDR3 DNA: TGTGCCAGCAGTTTCACGGGGCTACGGGGCACAGATACGCAGTATTTT.